Following are 18 T cell receptor beta chains from one sample sequenced in a study of OX40 agonist ivuxolimab in advanced cancers. Profiling relied on immunoSEQ multiplex PCR, and the TCRdb table lists in-frame clones only, not all of them. The sample includes tens of thousands of clones, 70% to 85% of them seen just once. Specimen: CD4+ or CD8+ T cells sorted from blood, collected in a trial of the OX40 agonist ivuxolimab. These receptors were taken from an adult with an advanced solid tumor such as melanoma, head and neck, liver or kidney cancer.

The chain joins TRBV4-2 to TRBJ1-1; D not resolved. V shed 0 bases and J shed 0 bases, with 8 bases lying between them. Germline V CDR1 and CDR2: LGHNA, YNFKEQ. The CDR3 has 15 amino acids. CDR3 in amino acids: CASSQDLRVNTEAFF. CDR3 in DNA: TGTGCCAGCAGCCAAGATCTACGGGTGAACACTGAAGCTTTCTTT.

This chain uses TRBV27 with TRBJ2-5, with a possible D match to TRBD2 (7 bases). This CDR3 is built from 15 residues. Germline V gene data show CDR1 as MNHEY and CDR2 as SMNVEV (reference sequence). The germline V and J ends were trimmed by 6 bases and 2 bases, with 16 bases remaining between them. Written as DNA, the CDR3 is TGTGCCAGCAGAAGGGGGGGAGTCCAACAAGAGACCCAGTACTTC. Residues: CASRRGGVQQETQYF.

This sequence joins TRBV6-1 and TRBJ1-2; D might be TRBD1 (6 bases). This CDR3 is 13 amino acids long. Germline V gives CDR1 MNHNS, CDR2 SASEGT. V was trimmed by 7 bases and J by 4 bases, leaving 13 bases between them. CDR3 DNA sequence: TGTGCCAGCACCGAGGGGGGGTTCTATGGCTACACCTTC. This translates into CASTEGGFYGYTF.

The rearrangement links TRBV7-2 to TRBJ1-5; D gene uncertain. Trimming stripped 3 bases from V and 0 bases from J, with 9 bases between. CDR1 is SGHTA and CDR2 is FQGNSA in the germline V gene. The CDR3 runs to 15 residues. The chain's CDR3 is CASSFEGYSNQPQHF. The DNA for the CDR3 is TGTGCCAGCAGCTTCGAGGGATATAGCAATCAGCCCCAGCATTTT.

The V and J genes are TRBV27 and TRBJ2-7, with D possibly matching TRBD2 (5 bases). CDR3 size: 13 residues. The V gene's germline CDR1 is MNHEY and CDR2 SMNVEV (reference sequence). The V end lost 6 bases, the J end lost 3 bases, and 12 bases lay between the germline ends. CDR3 in amino acids: CASSPLGHYEQYF. The CDR3 DNA is TGTGCCAGCAGCCCACTAGGCCACTACGAGCAGTACTTC.

The V gene is TRBV28, the J gene TRBJ2-7, with a tentative D call TRBD2 (6 bases). V gave up 2 bases and J gave up 2 bases, with 13 bases separating them. This CDR3 has 15 amino acids. Germline V CDR1 and CDR2: MDHEN, SYDVKM. The CDR3 coding sequence is TGTGCCAGCAGTTTACAGGTAGCGGTAACCTACGAGCAGTACTTC. It translates to CASSLQVAVTYEQYF. Combining the CDR3 with reference TRBV28 and TRBJ2-7 gives the whole variable domain DVKVTQSSRYLVKRTGEKVFLECVQDMDHENMFWYRQDPGLGLRLIYFSYDVKMKEKGDIPEGYSVSREKKERFSLILESASTNQTSMYLCASSLQVAVTYEQYFGPGTRLTVT.

V and J are TRBV6-5 and TRBJ2-7, with D possibly TRBD2 on 5 matching bases. Germline V gives CDR1 MNHEY, CDR2 SVGAGI. The CDR3 has 12 residues. The V and J ends lost 6 bases and 7 bases respectively, with 13 bases between them. The CDR3 DNA reads as TGTGCCAGCAGCAACGGGATTCGGGAGCAGTACTTC. The encoded protein is CASSNGIREQYF.

V is TRBV5-1 and J is TRBJ1-2; D perhaps matches TRBD1 (5 bases). CDR1 is SGHRS and CDR2 is YFSETQ in the germline V gene. Trimming removed 2 bases at V and 7 bases at J, with 18 bases between. This CDR3 is 15 amino acids long. This CDR3 is CASSFGRGRPGGYTF. CDR3 coding DNA: TGCGCCAGCAGCTTCGGCCGGGGCCGTCCGGGTGGCTACACCTTC.

CDR3 protein: CASRHRDGNTGELFF. CDR3 DNA sequence: TGTGCCAGCAGGCACAGGGACGGGAACACCGGGGAGCTGTTTTTT. V usage is TRBV7-6 and J usage is TRBJ2-2, with D perhaps TRBD1 (6 bases). Trimming removed 6 bases at V and 1 base at J, with 12 bases between. CDR1 is SGHVS, CDR2 FNYEAQ, per germline. The CDR3 extends over 15 amino acids.

V usage is TRBV7-9 and J usage is TRBJ2-7; TRBD1 aligns across 8 bases. V trimming: 5 bases; J trimming: 5 bases; junction bases outside the gene matches: 8. There are 14 residues in the CDR3. Per germline, CDR1 SEHNR and CDR2 FQNEAQ (reference sequence). DNA of the CDR3: TGTGCCAGCAGCCCGACGACAGGGGACCACGAGCAGTACTTC. Protein product: CASSPTTGDHEQYF.

The chain carries TRBV7-6 and TRBJ2-3; 8 bases match TRBD2. Germline CDR1 reads SGHVS; CDR2 reads FNYEAQ. J was trimmed by 3 bases and V by 1 base; bases with no gene match: 6. This CDR3 region has 16 residues. CDR3 sequence: CASSLDFRGGTDTQYF. CDR3 bases: TGTGCCAGCAGCTTAGACTTTCGCGGGGGGACAGATACGCAGTATTTT.

The V gene is TRBV27, the J gene TRBJ1-2; 11 bases map to TRBD1. With 2 bases clipped from V and 8 bases from J, the junction kept 4 bases outside the gene matches. The CDR3 extends over 14 amino acids. Looked up from germline, CDR1 is MNHEY and CDR2 is SMNVEV (reference sequence). The CDR3 here is CASSLGQGARGYTF. In nucleotides, the CDR3 is TGTGCCAGCAGTTTAGGACAGGGGGCGCGGGGCTACACCTTC.

The sample holds a few counts of this clone. The chain joins TRBV7-6 to TRBJ2-7, with D possibly matching TRBD1 (6 bases). Germline values: CDR1 SGHVS, CDR2 FNYEAQ. The CDR3 covers 14 residues. The V and J ends lost 5 bases and 2 bases respectively, with 13 bases between them. CDR3 coding DNA: TGTGCCAGCAGCCCCCCGGACAGAGCCTACGAGCAGTACTTC. The encoded protein is CASSPPDRAYEQYF.

CDR3 sequence (DNA): TGTGCCTGGACCTCGTCCCTTTACAATGAGCAGTTCTTC. Encoded protein: CAWTSSLYNEQFF. The chain employs TRBV30 and TRBJ2-1; D call uncertain. V was clipped by 4 bases and J by 4 bases, with 11 bases between them. The CDR3 consists of 13 residues. Germline V gives CDR1 GTSNPN, CDR2 SVGIG (reference sequence). Variable domain in full (rest from reference TRBV30 and TRBJ2-1): SQTIHQWPATLVQPVGSPLSLECTVEGTSNPNLYWYRQAAGRGLQLLFYSVGIGQISSEVPQNLSASRPQDRQFILSSKKLLLSDSGFYLCAWTSSLYNEQFFGPGTRLTVL.

V gene TRBV19 combines with J gene TRBJ2-2; 8 nucleotides line up with TRBD1. Germline assignment: CDR1 LNHDA and CDR2 SQIVND (reference sequence). V shed 3 bases, J shed 0 bases, and the junction held 3 bases outside the gene matches. The CDR3 sequence is 16 residues long. CDR3 in DNA: TGTGCCAGTAGTATGCCCAGGGGGCCGAACACCGGGGAGCTGTTTTTT. This sequence encodes CASSMPRGPNTGELFF.

Only one count was recorded for this clone. CDR3 sequence reads: CASLAPTYEQYF. The CDR3 coding sequence is TGTGCCAGCTTAGCCCCTACCTACGAGCAGTACTTC. The V gene is TRBV6-1, the J gene TRBJ2-7, with D uncertain. The CDR3 runs 12 residues. The germline V gene has CDR1 MNHNS and CDR2 SASEGT. V lost 8 bases to trimming and J lost 2 bases, with 10 bases between them.

The rearrangement joins TRBV6-5 to TRBJ2-7; 7 bases align to TRBD2. This CDR3 has 16 amino acids. J was trimmed by 4 bases and V by 4 bases; bases with no gene match: 13. Germline V gene data show CDR1 as MNHEY and CDR2 as SVGAGI. The CDR3 coding sequence is TGTGCCAGCAGTTCCGGCTGGGACTACACACATTACGAGCAGTACTTC. It yields the protein CASSSGWDYTHYEQYF.

The chain uses TRBV6-6 and TRBJ2-7, with D possibly being TRBD2 (5 bases). V lost 6 bases and J 0 bases, leaving 9 bases between the germline ends. Germline V gives CDR1 MNHNY, CDR2 SVGAGI (reference sequence). This CDR3 has 13 residues. As DNA, the CDR3 is TGTGCCAGCAGCGGACTGATCTCCTACGAGCAGTACTTC. It specifies CASSGLISYEQYF.